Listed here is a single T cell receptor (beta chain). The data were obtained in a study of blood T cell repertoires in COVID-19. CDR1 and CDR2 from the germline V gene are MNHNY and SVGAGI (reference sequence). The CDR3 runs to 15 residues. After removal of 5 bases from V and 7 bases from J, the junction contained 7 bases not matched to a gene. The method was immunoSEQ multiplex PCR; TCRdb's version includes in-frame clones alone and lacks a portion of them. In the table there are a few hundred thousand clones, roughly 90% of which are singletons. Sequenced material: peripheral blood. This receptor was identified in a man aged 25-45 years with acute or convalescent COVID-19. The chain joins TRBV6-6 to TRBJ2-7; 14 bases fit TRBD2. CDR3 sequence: CASSTGTSGRLEQYF. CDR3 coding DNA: TGTGCCAGCAGTACCGGGACTAGCGGGAGATTGGAGCAGTACTTC.